Each of the 21 T cell receptor beta chains below was sequenced from the same sample in a study of identical twins. From the 5' RACE reads, TCRdb called clonotypes with MiXCR, one entry per CDR3 protein. The top ten hold around 4.5% of the sample, which has under 800,000 distinct CDR3 sequences, 21% seen once. The data also belong to a second study, concerning T cells expressing NK-cell markers.

The sample was PBMCs. The receptors were sampled from a woman aged 18-29 years in good health.

A few counts support this clonotype. V is TRBV5-1 and J is TRBJ2-5, with 9 nucleotides matching TRBD1. The CDR3 spans 15 residues. Germline CDR1 SGHRS, CDR2 YFSETQ. V lost 6 bases, J lost 2 bases, and 8 bases stayed unmatched. Here the CDR3 DNA reads TGCGCCAGCACCACTCCGGACAGGGGACAAGAGACCCAGTACTTC. As protein: CASTTPDRGQETQYF.

This clonotype was observed a handful of times. The chain recombines TRBV20-1 with TRBJ2-5, with D possibly matching TRBD2 (5 bases). This CDR3 is 18 amino acids long. Germline assignment: CDR1 DFQATT and CDR2 SNEGSKA (reference sequence). The ends were cut back, 0 bases at V and 3 bases at J, with 23 bases in the middle. The CDR3 bases are TGCAGTGCTAGAGATCTGATCGGAGAACTAGGTCCTGAAGAGACCCAGTACTTC. Its protein product is CSARDLIGELGPEETQYF.

This clonotype was recorded a few times. V gene TRBV5-6 combines with J gene TRBJ2-3, with TRBD2 matching over 7 bases. CDR1 is SGHDT, CDR2 YYEEEE, per germline. The CDR3 has 17 residues. V lost 3 bases to trimming and J lost 2 bases; unmatched junction nucleotides: 12. CDR3 nucleotide sequence: TGTGCCAGCAGCTGGATTTTTTTGCGGGAGAACACAGATACGCAGTATTTT. This gives the protein CASSWIFLRENTDTQYF.

The V and J genes are TRBV5-1 and TRBJ2-7; no clear D. Germline V CDR1 and CDR2: SGHRS, YFSETQ. The CDR3 spans 14 residues. Trimming took 0 bases from V and 4 from J, leaving 11 bases between them. DNA of the CDR3: TGCGCCAGCAGCTTGGGTAGTTACGGATACGAGCAGTACTTC. Its protein is CASSLGSYGYEQYF.

The CDR3 reads CASSHSPRGKGSSYEQYF. In DNA form, the CDR3 reads TGTGCCAGCAGCCACAGCCCGAGGGGGAAAGGTAGCTCCTACGAGCAGTACTTC. This sequence joins TRBV12-3 or TRBV12-4 and TRBJ2-7, with D possibly being TRBD1 (6 bases). The CDR3 spans 18 residues. V was cut by 6 bases and J by 0 bases, with 24 bases left in between.

This clonotype was found a few times. The chain recombines TRBV18 with TRBJ2-7; the D is unclear. Trimming took off 0 bases at V and 3 bases at J, with 6 bases between the two ends. Germline assignment: CDR1 KGHSH and CDR2 LQKENI. This CDR3 region has 13 residues. The CDR3 DNA is TGTGCCAGCTCACCACCGCCTAGCTACGAGCAGTACTTC. It specifies CASSPPPSYEQYF.

The rearrangement links TRBV5-1 to TRBJ2-3; 10 bases agree with TRBD2. CDR1 is SGHRS and CDR2 is YFSETQ in the germline V gene. The CDR3 is made up of 16 amino acids. V was pared by 3 bases and J by 0 bases, with 4 bases of the junction left unmatched. The CDR3 DNA sequence: TGCGCCAGCAGCTCTGGGACTAGCGTGAGCACAGATACGCAGTATTTT. This codes for CASSSGTSVSTDTQYF.

The V and J genes are TRBV15 and TRBJ2-5; possible D gene TRBD2, 5 bases. Germline-derived CDR1 and CDR2 are LNHNV and YYDKDF (reference sequence). The CDR3 sequence is 14 residues long. Trimming removed 1 base at V and 5 bases at J, with 11 bases between. CDR3 loop: CATSRGGSGETQYF. CDR3 coding DNA: TGTGCCACCAGCAGAGGCGGCTCGGGGGAGACCCAGTACTTC.

The rearrangement joins TRBV15 to TRBJ2-4; possible D gene TRBD2, 5 bases. Deletions cut 3 bases from V and 5 bases from J, with 14 bases between. CDR3 length equals 15 residues. The germline V gene has CDR1 LNHNV and CDR2 YYDKDF (reference sequence). CDR3 loop: CATSRGPGKENIQYF. In DNA form, the CDR3 reads TGTGCCACCAGCAGGGGCCCGGGAAAGGAAAACATTCAGTACTTC.

This chain joins TRBV12-3 or TRBV12-4 and TRBJ1-1, with 11 bases identical to TRBD1. V gave up 4 bases and J gave up 5 bases; unmatched junction bases: 18. The CDR3 loop spans 19 amino acids. CDR3 nucleotides: TGTGCCAGCAGTTCCACCTTCCCGGACAGGGGGCAATTGCGGACTGAAGCTTTCTTT. This gives the protein CASSSTFPDRGQLRTEAFF.

Only a few counts were recorded for this clonotype. The chain links TRBV7-2 to TRBJ2-2; D is unresolved. The CDR3 is made up of 13 amino acids. Between the trimmed V and J ends, which lost 5 bases and 6 bases, there was a span of 10 bases. Germline loops: CDR1 SGHTA, CDR2 FQGNSA. Written as DNA, the CDR3 is TGTGCCAGCAGCCCGGTGGTGGCCGGGGAGCTGTTTTTT. Translating gives CASSPVVAGELFF.

This chain links TRBV6-1 with TRBJ2-2, with 8 bases that match TRBD1. V lost 7 bases and J lost 7; bases outside the gene matches: 11. Germline CDR1 reads MNHNS; CDR2 reads SASEGT. The CDR3 has 15 amino acids. CDR3 DNA: TGTGCCAGCAAGGACGGACAGGGATCCGGCGGGGAGCTGTTTTTT. It is translated as CASKDGQGSGGELFF.

This chain links TRBV20-1 with TRBJ2-5; 8 nucleotides align to TRBD2. The germline V gene has CDR1 DFQATT and CDR2 SNEGSKA (reference sequence). The V and J ends lost 3 bases and 5 bases, in that order; junction bases with no gene match: 8. The CDR3 is 14 residues long. CDR3 sequence reads: CSASGRDREETQYF. CDR3 in DNA: TGCAGTGCTAGCGGGAGGGATAGGGAGGAGACCCAGTACTTC.

This clonotype has just a few counts. V usage is TRBV9 and J usage is TRBJ2-7, with 7 bases matching TRBD1. The germline gives CDR1 SGDLS, CDR2 YYNGEE. V dropped 3 bases and J dropped 4; count of bases not matched to a gene: 7. This CDR3 is 14 amino acids long. The CDR3 coding sequence is TGTGCCAGCAGCGCAGACCCCAGGGGGTACGAGCAGTACTTC. Its translation is CASSADPRGYEQYF.

The V gene is TRBV20-1, the J gene TRBJ2-1; the D gene is possibly TRBD1 (6 bases). This CDR3 has 13 amino acids. V shed 6 bases and J shed 6 bases, with 15 bases lying between them. Germline values: CDR1 DFQATT, CDR2 SNEGSKA (reference sequence). DNA of the CDR3: TGCAGTGCCGAACCCGACAGGCTCAATGAGCAGTTCTTC. It is translated as CSAEPDRLNEQFF.

This clonotype has a handful of counts. The chain is built from TRBV20-1 and TRBJ1-1; D is undetermined. The CDR3 extends over 15 amino acids. The V end was cut by 5 bases, the J end by 7 bases, with 23 bases between. Germline values: CDR1 DFQATT, CDR2 SNEGSKA (reference sequence). CDR3 region: CSAGDIGTGSGEAFF. CDR3 DNA: TGCAGTGCTGGTGACATCGGTACGGGGAGCGGTGAAGCTTTCTTT.

This clonotype was counted a few times. The chain combines TRBV20-1 with TRBJ2-3; unclear D gene. V dropped 6 bases and J dropped 2 bases, with 12 bases sitting between them. The CDR3 is 13 residues long. The V gene's germline CDR1 is DFQATT and CDR2 SNEGSKA (reference sequence). The CDR3 sequence is CSARKTNTDTQYF. In nucleotides, the CDR3 is TGCAGTGCCAGAAAGACAAACACAGATACGCAGTATTTT.

A few counts support this clonotype. The V call is TRBV10-3, the J call TRBJ2-1, with 13 nucleotides matching TRBD2. The CDR3 runs to 14 residues. Germline V lookup: CDR1 ENHRY, CDR2 SYGVKD. The junction had 2 bases not matched to a gene; V was cut back by 6 bases and J by 6 bases. In DNA, the CDR3 is TGTGCCATCAGAGGACTAGCGGGAGCCAATGAGCAGTTCTTC. Its translation is CAIRGLAGANEQFF.

This clonotype has more than one count but fewer than ten. This rearrangement joins TRBV20-1 to TRBJ1-2, with a tentative D call TRBD1 (6 bases). The V and J ends lost 4 bases and 8 bases respectively, with 14 bases between them. Germline values: CDR1 DFQATT, CDR2 SNEGSKA (reference sequence). CDR3 length: 12 amino acids. This CDR3 is CSANPQGWGYTF. In DNA form, the CDR3 reads TGCAGTGCTAACCCACAGGGTTGGGGCTACACCTTC.

This clonotype was observed a handful of times. The chain has TRBV6-5 and TRBJ1-6; D unclear. V lost 6 bases and J 7 bases, leaving 7 bases between the germline ends. Germline CDR1 MNHEY, CDR2 SVGAGI. The CDR3 is 12 amino acids. In DNA form, the CDR3 reads TGTGCCAGCAGAGAGAGGAATTCACCCCTCCACTTT. It translates to CASRERNSPLHF.

This chain joins TRBV7-8 and TRBJ2-1; possibly TRBD1 for D (6 bases). V was cut by 6 bases and J by 3 bases, with 15 bases left in between. Germline V CDR1 and CDR2: SGHVS, FQNEAQ. The CDR3 loop spans 15 amino acids. This CDR3 is CASRYGTTDYNEQFF. Written as DNA, the CDR3 is TGTGCCAGCAGATACGGGACAACAGACTACAATGAGCAGTTCTTC.